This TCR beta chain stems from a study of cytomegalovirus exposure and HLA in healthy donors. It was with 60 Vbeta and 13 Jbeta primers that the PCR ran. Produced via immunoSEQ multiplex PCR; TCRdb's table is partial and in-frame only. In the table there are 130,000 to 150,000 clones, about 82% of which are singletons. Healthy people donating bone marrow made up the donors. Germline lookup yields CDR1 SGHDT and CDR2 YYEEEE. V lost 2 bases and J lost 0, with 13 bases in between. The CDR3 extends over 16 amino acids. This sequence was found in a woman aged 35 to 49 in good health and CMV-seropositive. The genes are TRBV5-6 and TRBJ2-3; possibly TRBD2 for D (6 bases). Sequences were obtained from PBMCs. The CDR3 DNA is TGTGCCAGCAGCTTCTGGAGGGTAGCTAGCACAGATACGCAGTATTTT. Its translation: CASSFWRVASTDTQYF.